The 3 T cell receptor beta chains given below trace back to one sample, sequenced in a study of tumor-infiltrating lymphocytes in primary liver carcinoma. Total RNA and DNA came together from approximately 20-30 mg of bulk tissue without cell sorting. The template, approximately 500 ng total RNA, yielded TCR beta cDNA made with a constant-region primer. Library construction for TCR beta comprised three nested multiplex PCR rounds performed with slightly modified ARM-PCR. Each of the first two PCR rounds ran around 10 cycles with TRBV1-TRBV30 forward and C-beta reverse primers. TCRdb itself ran the multiplex PCR reads through MiXCR, one entry per CDR3 protein. The table includes 35,000 to 50,000 distinct CDR3 sequences, approximately 82% detected once. Sequencing was carried out using tumor-adjacent normal liver tissue. Receptor source: a woman in her twenties or thirties with primary liver carcinoma and hepatitis B virus infection.

A note on this clonotype: Since no conserved phenylalanine or tryptophan closes the CDR3, a read error is the likely cause. The DNA is omitted, as the CDR3 cannot be located on it reliably, and the CDR3 follows TCRdb's listing. The CDR3 is CASSRTASTDTAYL. The chain links TRBV11-2 to TRBJ2-3. Germline CDR1 is SGHAT and CDR2 is FQNNGV. The CDR3 is made up of 14 amino acids, end residues included.

Remarks on this clonotype: At one end, the junction sequence differs from germline, possibly due to a read error. This chain links TRBV29-1 with TRBJ1-1; D gene ambiguous. Germline loops: CDR1 SQVTM, CDR2 ANQGSEA. The CDR3 has 13 amino acids. The CDR3 coding sequence is TGCAGCCTTGTACACAGCATGAACAGTGAAGCTTTCTTT. It is translated as CSLVHSMNSEAFF.

This clonotype was detected many times. In DNA, the CDR3 is TGTGCCAGCTCCAAGGGAACGAGCTCCTACAATGAGCAGTTCTTC. It encodes CASSKGTSSYNEQFF. The genes are TRBV7-3 and TRBJ2-1; D not certain. Germline V gives CDR1 SGHTA, CDR2 FQGTGA. The CDR3 covers 15 residues. V lost 8 bases and J 0 bases, leaving 14 bases between the germline ends.